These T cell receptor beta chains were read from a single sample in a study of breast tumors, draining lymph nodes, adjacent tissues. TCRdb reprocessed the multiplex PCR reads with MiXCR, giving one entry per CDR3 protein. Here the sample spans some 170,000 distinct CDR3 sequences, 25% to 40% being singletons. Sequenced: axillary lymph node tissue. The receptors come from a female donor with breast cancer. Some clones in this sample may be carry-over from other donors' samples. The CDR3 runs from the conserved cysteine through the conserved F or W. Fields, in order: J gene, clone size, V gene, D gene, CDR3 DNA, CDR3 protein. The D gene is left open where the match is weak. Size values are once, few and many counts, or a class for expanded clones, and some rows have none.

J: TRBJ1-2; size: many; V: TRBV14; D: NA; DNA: TGTGCCAGCAGCCACGTGAGGGGGGTATTGCATGGCTACACCTTC; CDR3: CASSHVRGVLHGYTF
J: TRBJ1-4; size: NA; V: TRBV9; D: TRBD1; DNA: TGTGCCAGCAGCTTAAGAGGGACAGTTAATGAAAAACTGTTTTTT; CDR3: CASSLRGTVNEKLFF
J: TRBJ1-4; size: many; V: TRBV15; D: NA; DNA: TGTGCCACCAGCAGAGATGGGGGTGGGAATGAAAAACTGTTTTTT; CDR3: CATSRDGGGNEKLFF
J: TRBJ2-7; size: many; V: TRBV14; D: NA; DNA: TGTGCCAGCAGCCCCACAGCTACCCCCTACGAGCAGTACTTC; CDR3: CASSPTATPYEQYF
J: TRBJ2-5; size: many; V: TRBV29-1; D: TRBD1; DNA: TGCAGCGTTGAAGATCATCCCGGGGACAGGACGTTTCTGGAGACCCAGTACTTC; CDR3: CSVEDHPGDRTFLETQYF
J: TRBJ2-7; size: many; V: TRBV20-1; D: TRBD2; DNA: TGCAGTGGCCGGGGGGTTCACTACGAGCAGTACTTC; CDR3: CSGRGVHYEQYF
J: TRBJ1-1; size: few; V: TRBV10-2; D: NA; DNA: TGCGCCAGCAGTGAGTCGATGGGTGAGGGGGCTGAAGCTTTCTTT; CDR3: CASSESMGEGAEAFF
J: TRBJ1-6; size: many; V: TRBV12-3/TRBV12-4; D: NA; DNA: TGTGCCAGCAGTTTCACAGGGAGGGGAGTTTCACCCCTCCACTTT; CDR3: CASSFTGRGVSPLHF
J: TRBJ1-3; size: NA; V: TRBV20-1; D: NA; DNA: TGTAGTGCTTTAGGCAGCCTTCCAAGTGCAAACACCATATATTTT; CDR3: CSALGSLPSANTIYF
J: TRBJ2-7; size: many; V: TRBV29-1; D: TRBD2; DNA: TGCAGCGTTGCTTTAGCGGGAGGGCAACGGGAGCAGTACTTC; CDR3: CSVALAGGQREQYF
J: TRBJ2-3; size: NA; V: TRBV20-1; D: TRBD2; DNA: TGCAGTGCTAGCGGACTAGCGGGCACAGATACGCAGTATTTT; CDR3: CSASGLAGTDTQYF
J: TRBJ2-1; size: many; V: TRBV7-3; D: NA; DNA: TGTGCCAGCAGCTTAGTGGGGACACCTTACAATGAGCAGTTCTTC; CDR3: CASSLVGTPYNEQFF
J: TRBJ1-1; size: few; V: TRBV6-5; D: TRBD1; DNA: TGTGCCAGCAGTTCATTTACAGGGGGAGATACTGAAGCTTTCTTT; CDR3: CASSSFTGGDTEAFF
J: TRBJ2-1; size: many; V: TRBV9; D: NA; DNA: TGTGCCAGCAGCCCCCAATCCAGGGCCTACTACAATGAGCAGTTCTTC; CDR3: CASSPQSRAYYNEQFF
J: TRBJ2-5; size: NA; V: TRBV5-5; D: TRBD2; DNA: TGTGCCAGCAGCTTGGGAGGTAGCGGGATCGAGACCCAGTACTTC; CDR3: CASSLGGSGIETQYF
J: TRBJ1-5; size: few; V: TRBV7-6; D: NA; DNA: TGTGCCAGCAGCTTAGCCGAAGAGACCCAGCATTTT; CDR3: CASSLAEETQHF
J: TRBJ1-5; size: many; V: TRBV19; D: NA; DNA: TGTGCCAGTAGTATCGATAGGGGAACGAATCAGCCCCAGCATTTT; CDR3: CASSIDRGTNQPQHF
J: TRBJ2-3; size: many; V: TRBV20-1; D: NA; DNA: TGCAGTGCTAGAGGTCCCAGAGGGGTGACAGATACGCAGTATTTT; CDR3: CSARGPRGVTDTQYF
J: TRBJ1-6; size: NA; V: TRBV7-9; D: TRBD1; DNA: TGTGCCAGCACGTTTACAGGGGATTCACCCCTCCACTTT; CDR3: CASTFTGDSPLHF
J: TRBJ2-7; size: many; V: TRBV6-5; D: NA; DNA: TGTGCCAGTCGGGGACGGGAAGTTGTGGACGAGCAGTACTTC; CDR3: CASRGREVVDEQYF
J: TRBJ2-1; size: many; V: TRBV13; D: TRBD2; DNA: TGTGCCAGCAGCCACAACCCGCCGGGGACTAGCGGTGAGCAGTTCTTC; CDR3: CASSHNPPGTSGEQFF
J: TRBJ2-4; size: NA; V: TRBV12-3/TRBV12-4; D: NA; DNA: TGTGCCAGCAGTTTAGGATGGGCTGGGGCCAAAAACATTCAGTACTTC; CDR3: CASSLGWAGAKNIQYF
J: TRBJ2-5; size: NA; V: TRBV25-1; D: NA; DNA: TGTGCCAGCAGTGCGTCAGCGAAAGAGACCCAGTACTTC; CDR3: CASSASAKETQYF
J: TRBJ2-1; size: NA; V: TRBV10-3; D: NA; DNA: TGTGCCATCAGTGAATTCGGCAATGAGCAGTTCTTC; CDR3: CAISEFGNEQFF
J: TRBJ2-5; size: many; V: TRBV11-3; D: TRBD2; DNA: TGTGCCAGCAGCTTAGTAGCGGGAGGGGTCCAAGAGACCCAGTACTTC; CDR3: CASSLVAGGVQETQYF
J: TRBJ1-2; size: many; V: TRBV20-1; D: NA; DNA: TGCAGTGCTAGAGATAGGGTTTCGGGCTATGGCTACACCTTC; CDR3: CSARDRVSGYGYTF
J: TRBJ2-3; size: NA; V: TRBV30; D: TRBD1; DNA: TGTGCCTGGAGTGTAACGAGGGGGCTGGTGGCAGATACGCAGTATTTT; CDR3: CAWSVTRGLVADTQYF
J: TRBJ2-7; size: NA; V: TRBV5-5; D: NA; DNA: TGTGCCAGCAGCCGGACTGGGGCCTACGAGCAGTACTTC; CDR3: CASSRTGAYEQYF
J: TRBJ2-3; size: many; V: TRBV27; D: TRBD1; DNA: TGTGCCAGCAGTCCGACAGGGCCGGATACGCAGTATTTT; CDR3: CASSPTGPDTQYF
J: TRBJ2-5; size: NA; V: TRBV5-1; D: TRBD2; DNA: TGCGCCAGCAGCAACGGACCTAGCGGGGGCTACCGAGAGACCCAGTACTTC; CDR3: CASSNGPSGGYRETQYF
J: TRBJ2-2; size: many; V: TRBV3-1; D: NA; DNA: TGTGCCAGCAGCCATCAAGCAGGGATGGGCACCGGGGAGCTGTTTTTT; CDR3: CASSHQAGMGTGELFF
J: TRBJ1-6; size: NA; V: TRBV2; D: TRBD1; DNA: TGTGCCAGCAGTGTCGTTTCCGGGACAGGGGTTTTCTCACCCCTCCACTTT; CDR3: CASSVVSGTGVFSPLHF
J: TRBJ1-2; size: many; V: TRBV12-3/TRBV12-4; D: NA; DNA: TGTGCCAGCAGTTTCTGGAGGAGTGGCTACACCTTC; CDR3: CASSFWRSGYTF
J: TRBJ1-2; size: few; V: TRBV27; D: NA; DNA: TGTGCCAGCAGCTTTACAGGATTCGCTAACTATGGCTACACCTTC; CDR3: CASSFTGFANYGYTF
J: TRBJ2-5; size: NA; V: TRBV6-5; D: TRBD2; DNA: TGTGCCAGCAGTCTTTCCGGGACTAGCGGACTCCCGGTCCGGTACTTC; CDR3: CASSLSGTSGLPVRYF
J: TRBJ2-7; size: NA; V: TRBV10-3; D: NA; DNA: TGTGCCATCAGTGAAGGACCCCCGGACTACGAGCAGTACTTC; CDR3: CAISEGPPDYEQYF
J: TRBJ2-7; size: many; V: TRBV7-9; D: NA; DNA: TGTGCCAGCAGCTTAGAGGGCCCTAAGCAGTACTTC; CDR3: CASSLEGPKQYF
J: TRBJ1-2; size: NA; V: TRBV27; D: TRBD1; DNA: TGTGCCAGCAGTTGGTCCGGGACAGGGAAGTTTAACTATGGCTACACCTTC; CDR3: CASSWSGTGKFNYGYTF